The following is a T cell receptor beta chain sequence with its context. Its antigen is as yet unknown. The PCR contained 60 Vbeta and 13 Jbeta primers. Sequencing was performed with immunoSEQ multiplex PCR; in TCRdb, only in-frame clones are kept and a portion is missing. There are 150,000 to 200,000 clones in the sample; 60% to 80% occur only once, and 5% to 8% lies in the top ten. The CDR3 totals 14 residues. V dropped 9 bases and J dropped 1; count of bases not matched to a gene: 6. Germline V gene data show CDR1 as MNHEY and CDR2 as SMNVEV (reference sequence). The record originates from a study of cytomegalovirus exposure and HLA in healthy donors. Study-wide context: Roughly 180 million T cells yielded over 90 million unique TCR beta sequences in earlier analysis. Study-wide results and limits: Earlier analysis found most TCR beta V segments productive about 87% or about 30% of the time. The listing of roughly 160 TCR beta chains classed them as cytomegalovirus-associated.

This receptor was obtained from a man in his forties in good health and CMV-seropositive. The specimen was PBMCs. The J gene is TRBJ2-5, the V gene TRBV27, with 9 bases fitting TRBD2. The CDR3 reads CASWTSATQETQYF. The DNA of the CDR3 is TGTGCCAGTTGGACTAGCGCAACCCAAGAGACCCAGTACTTC.